One and the same sample provided the 12 T cell receptor beta chains below, sequenced in a study of blood T cell repertoires in COVID-19 (dated by TCRdb to 2018 to 2021). Receptor libraries were prepared by the immunoSEQ multiplex PCR assay. TCRdb took over this immuneACCESS table, retaining in-frame rearrangements with V and J assigned. Such tables are incomplete; in checked studies, under half of the missing clones stem from an unresolved V gene, and the remainder is unexplained. The sample profile shows 70,000 or so clones; roughly 84% of them were found once. The top ten hold about a tenth of the sample. Sequenced sample: peripheral blood. These receptors all come from a woman under 30 with acute or convalescent COVID-19.

The chain is built from TRBV7-9 and TRBJ2-2; the D is unclear. Trimming stripped 5 bases from V and 6 bases from J, with 16 bases between. The germline V gene encodes CDR1 SEHNR and CDR2 FQNEAQ (reference sequence). CDR3 length: 15 residues. CDR3 region: CASSRQAHGAGELFF. CDR3 DNA sequence: TGTGCCAGCAGCCGACAAGCCCATGGCGCCGGGGAGCTGTTTTTT.

The rearrangement joins TRBV4-3 to TRBJ1-5; maybe TRBD1 (5 bases). Looked up from germline, CDR1 is LGHNA and CDR2 is YSLEER. This CDR3 spans 15 amino acids. The germline V and J ends were trimmed by 3 bases and 8 bases, with 17 bases remaining between them. The CDR3 DNA follows: TGCGCCAGCAGCCAGGGGGTCGGGGGAAAGGAGCCCCAGCATTTT. This sequence encodes CASSQGVGGKEPQHF.

This clone was observed once. V gene TRBV5-8 combines with J gene TRBJ2-3; 8 bases align to TRBD2. CDR1 is SGHTS, CDR2 YDEGEE, per germline. V shed 1 base and J 11 bases; nucleotides not matched to a gene: 12. This CDR3 is 15 amino acids long. CDR3 loop: CASSLSGLALLGQYF. The CDR3 DNA reads TGTGCCAGCAGCTTGAGTGGACTAGCTTTATTAGGGCAGTATTTT.

The J gene is TRBJ2-7, the V gene TRBV5-1; the D is unclear. V was pared by 4 bases and J by 7 bases, with 15 bases between. Germline V gene lookup returns CDR1 SGHRS and CDR2 YFSETQ. The CDR3 spans 13 residues. This CDR3 is CASSPGQPLEQYF. CDR3 nucleotide sequence: TGCGCCAGCAGCCCGGGTCAACCGCTGGAGCAGTACTTC.

The V gene is TRBV4-1, the J gene TRBJ2-5, with TRBD1 as a possible D gene (5 bases). In germline, CDR1 is MGHRA, CDR2 YSYEKL. This CDR3 has 14 residues. Trimming cost V 0 bases and J 5 bases, with 10 bases left between them. The CDR3 nucleotides are TGCGCCAGCAGCCAAGAGTTCAGGGCGGAGACCCAGTACTTC. Its protein product is CASSQEFRAETQYF.

The chain couples TRBV6-5 to TRBJ2-3; TRBD1 aligns across 8 bases. CDR1 and CDR2 (germline): MNHEY, SVGAGI. With V trimmed by 6 bases and J by 3 bases, 5 bases remained unmatched. The CDR3 runs to 14 residues. The CDR3, as DNA: TGTGCCAGCAGCCTGGGACAGGAGACAGATACGCAGTATTTT. Its translation is CASSLGQETDTQYF.

This chain connects TRBV30 to TRBJ2-1; 8 nucleotides line up with TRBD2. Unmatched junction bases numbered 7, after V lost 5 bases and J lost 7 bases. The CDR3 runs to 13 residues. CDR1 is GTSNPN, CDR2 SVGIG, per germline (reference sequence). The CDR3 region is CAWCDGGANEQFF. The CDR3 nucleotides are TGTGCCTGGTGCGACGGGGGGGCAAATGAGCAGTTCTTC. Looking up the rest from reference TRBV30 and TRBJ2-1 gives the full variable domain: SQTIHQWPATLVQPVGSPLSLECTVEGTSNPNLYWYRQAAGRGLQLLFYSVGIGQISSEVPQNLSASRPQDRQFILSSKKLLLSDSGFYLCAWCDGGANEQFFGPGTRLTVL.

The chain carries TRBV5-5 and TRBJ1-3; D is uncertain. CDR3 length equals 16 residues. V was pared by 1 base and J by 4 bases, with 15 bases between. Germline values: CDR1 SGHKS, CDR2 YYEKEE (reference sequence). CDR3 residues: CASSLRGWSRGNTIYF. CDR3 DNA sequence: TGTGCCAGCAGCTTGCGCGGGTGGTCTAGAGGAAACACCATATATTTT.

V is TRBV20-1 and J is TRBJ2-1; D not resolved. V lost 3 bases and J 0 bases, leaving 12 bases between the germline ends. The CDR3 loop spans 15 amino acids. The germline V gene encodes CDR1 DFQATT and CDR2 SNEGSKA (reference sequence). The CDR3: CSASRSRGSYNEQFF. The CDR3 nucleotides read TGCAGTGCTAGTAGGTCTAGAGGCTCCTACAATGAGCAGTTCTTC.

The J gene is TRBJ2-5, the V gene TRBV7-9; TRBD2 aligns across 7 bases. The CDR3 covers 14 residues. CDR1 SEHNR and CDR2 FQNEAQ come from the germline V gene (reference sequence). With 5 bases clipped from V and 5 bases from J, the junction kept 8 bases outside the gene matches. CDR3: CASSPTTSAETQYF. The DNA of the CDR3 is TGTGCCAGCAGCCCGACAACTAGCGCGGAGACCCAGTACTTC.

V usage is TRBV13 and J usage is TRBJ1-1, with D tentatively TRBD1 (5 bases). V lost 6 bases and J lost 7, with 18 bases in between. The CDR3 sequence is 14 residues long. Germline CDR1 and CDR2: PRHDT and FYEKMQ (reference sequence). CDR3 DNA sequence: TGTGCCAGCAGACCGACCGGGGACTTAGATGAAGCTTTCTTT. The encoded protein is CASRPTGDLDEAFF.

The rearrangement joins TRBV6-1 to TRBJ1-6; TRBD1 agrees at 7 bases. The V gene's germline CDR1 is MNHNS and CDR2 SASEGT. The CDR3 covers 16 residues. Germline trimming cut 1 base from V and 10 bases from J; bases unmatched to any gene: 10. As DNA, the CDR3 is TGTGCCAGCAGTGAAGACAGGGGCTCCCTGTACTCACCCCTCCACTTT. As protein: CASSEDRGSLYSPLHF.